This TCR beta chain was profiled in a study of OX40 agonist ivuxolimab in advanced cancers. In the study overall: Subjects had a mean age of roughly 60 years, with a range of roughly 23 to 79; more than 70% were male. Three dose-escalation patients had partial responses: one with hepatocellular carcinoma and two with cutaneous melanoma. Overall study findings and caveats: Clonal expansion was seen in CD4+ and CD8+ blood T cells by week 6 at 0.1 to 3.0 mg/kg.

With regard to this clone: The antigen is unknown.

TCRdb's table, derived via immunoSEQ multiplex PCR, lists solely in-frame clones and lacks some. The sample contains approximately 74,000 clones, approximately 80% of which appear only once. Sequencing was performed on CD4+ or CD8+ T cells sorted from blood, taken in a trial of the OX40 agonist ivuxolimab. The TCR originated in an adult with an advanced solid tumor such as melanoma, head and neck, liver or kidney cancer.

DNA of the CDR3: TGTGCCAGCAGTTGGGGAAGGCGGGGAGAGCAGTACTTC. It codes for CASSWGRRGEQYF. The chain links TRBV2 to TRBJ2-7; possible D gene TRBD2, 6 bases. The length of the CDR3 is 13 residues. Looked up from germline, CDR1 is SNHLY and CDR2 is FYNNEI. The V and J ends lost 5 bases and 7 bases respectively, with 15 bases between them.